The source of this T cell receptor beta chain is a study of blood T cell repertoires in COVID-19. Libraries were prepared by immunoSEQ multiplex PCR; TCRdb keeps only in-frame clonotypes and omits some of them. The data contain hundreds of thousands of clones, over 75% of them singletons. In this sample, this clone turned up a few times. Other DNA sequences in this sample translate to the same CDR3. Trimming took off 4 bases at V and 4 bases at J, with 11 bases between the two ends. The CDR3 length is 14 residues. CDR1 and CDR2 (germline): LNHDA, SQIVND (reference sequence). The receptor was isolated from a young man who had recovered from COVID-19. Specimen: PBMCs or T cells enriched from blood (not recorded which). The gene calls are TRBV19 and TRBJ2-1; TRBD2 is a possible D gene (6 bases). CDR3 protein: CASSSGGDYNEQFF. The CDR3 DNA reads TGTGCCAGTAGTAGCGGAGGGGATTACAATGAGCAGTTCTTC.